What follows are 8 T cell receptor beta chains derived from one specimen sequenced in a study of response to subunit inactivated influenza vaccine. TCRdb used MiXCR to reprocess the RT-PCR reads, holding one entry per CDR3 protein. The profile covers 500,000 or so distinct CDR3 sequences, with more than 15% appearing a single time and less than 4% taken by the ten largest. Sequences were derived from CD4+ T cells sorted from PBMCs, sampled about 23 months after vaccination. These receptors originate from a man aged 50 to 69 who received an inactivated influenza vaccine.

This clonotype was seen a handful of times. The V gene is TRBV7-9, the J gene TRBJ2-3; D is unclear. There are 16 residues in the CDR3. V was trimmed by 6 bases and J by 1 base, leaving 17 bases between them. Germline V gives CDR1 SEHNR, CDR2 FQNEAQ (reference sequence). CDR3 protein: CASRRSRASGTDTQYF. CDR3 sequence (DNA): TGTGCCAGCAGGCGCTCTCGTGCCTCGGGCACAGATACGCAGTATTTT.

This rearrangement joins TRBV6-7 to TRBJ2-6, with D perhaps TRBD2 (6 bases). TRBV6-7 is sorted into the ORF group, with uncertain function. V lost 0 bases and J lost 0, with 12 bases in between. The CDR3 spans 18 residues. The CDR3 region is CASSYSSGGLSGANVLTF. The CDR3 DNA sequence: TGTGCCAGCAGTTACTCATCCGGGGGACTCTCTGGGGCCAACGTCCTGACTTTC.

This clonotype was counted between two and nine times. The rearrangement joins TRBV7-2 to TRBJ1-2; 11 positions match TRBD1. The V and J ends lost 4 bases and 4 bases, in that order; junction bases with no gene match: 8. Germline V lookup: CDR1 SGHTA, CDR2 FQGNSA. This CDR3 has 16 amino acids. CDR3 nucleotides: TGTGCCAGCAGCTGGGGACAGGGGGAAGGCAGCTATGGCTACACCTTC. It is translated as CASSWGQGEGSYGYTF. Drawing the rest from reference TRBV7-2 and TRBJ1-2, the complete variable domain is GAGVSQSPSNKVTEKGKDVELRCDPISGHTALYWYRQSLGQGLEFLIYFQGNSAPDKSGLPSDRFSAERTGGSVSTLTIQRTQQEDSAVYLCASSWGQGEGSYGYTFGSGTRLTVV.

The rearrangement links TRBV4-2 to TRBJ2-2, with 7 bases that match TRBD1. CDR1 LGHNA and CDR2 YNFKEQ come from the germline V gene. Losses at the gene ends were 5 bases for V and 4 bases for J; bases not matched to a gene: 7. The CDR3 runs to 15 residues. In DNA form, the CDR3 reads TGTGCCAGCAGCAGGGACAGATTTGGCACCGGGGAGCTGTTTTTT. It yields the protein CASSRDRFGTGELFF.

This clonotype was counted once. CDR3 nucleotides: TGTGCCAGCAGCCCCCGGGTAAGAACCGATTACAATGAGCAGTTCTTC. This sequence encodes CASSPRVRTDYNEQFF. This chain uses TRBV27 with TRBJ2-1; D remains unclear. Germline V gene data show CDR1 as MNHEY and CDR2 as SMNVEV (reference sequence). There are 16 residues in the CDR3. V shed 6 bases and J shed 4 bases, with 19 bases lying between them.

This sequence joins TRBV6-1 and TRBJ1-4; D may be TRBD1 (5 bases). Trimming removed 10 bases from V and 3 bases from J, with 12 bases in between. The CDR3 contains 13 residues. Germline-derived CDR1 and CDR2 are MNHNS and SASEGT. The CDR3 sequence: CATQTGPNEKLFF. CDR3 nucleotide sequence: TGTGCCACCCAGACGGGGCCTAATGAAAAACTGTTTTTT.

This clonotype appeared a few times. The chain recombines TRBV6-2 or TRBV6-3 with TRBJ2-7; no reliable D call. Germline CDR1 is MNHEY and CDR2 is SVGEGT. The CDR3 runs 20 residues. Trimming stripped 2 bases from V and 2 bases from J, with 28 bases between. As DNA, the CDR3 is TGTGCCAGCAGTTACCTCCTACCCCACCAACGAGGCCTATCCCCCTACGAGCAGTACTTC. Its protein product is CASSYLLPHQRGLSPYEQYF.

The chain links TRBV20-1 to TRBJ2-7; D is unresolved. V lost 5 bases and J 3 bases, leaving 20 bases between the germline ends. This CDR3 is 15 amino acids long. CDR1 DFQATT and CDR2 SNEGSKA come from the germline V gene (reference sequence). DNA for the CDR3: TGCAGTGCTGCCCCTGTAGTAAGTTTAAACTACGAGCAGTACTTC. It codes for CSAAPVVSLNYEQYF.